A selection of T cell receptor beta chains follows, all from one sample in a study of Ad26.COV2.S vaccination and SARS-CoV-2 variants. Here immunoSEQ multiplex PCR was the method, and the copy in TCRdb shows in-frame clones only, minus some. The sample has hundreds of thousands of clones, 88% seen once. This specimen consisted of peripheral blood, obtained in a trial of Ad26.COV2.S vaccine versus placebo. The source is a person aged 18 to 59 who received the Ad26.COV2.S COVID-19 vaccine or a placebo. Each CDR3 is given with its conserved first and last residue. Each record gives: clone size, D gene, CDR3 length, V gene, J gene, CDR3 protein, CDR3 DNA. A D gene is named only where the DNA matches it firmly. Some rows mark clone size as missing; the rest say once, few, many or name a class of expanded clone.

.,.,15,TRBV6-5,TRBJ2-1,CASSYRDNQENEQFF,TGTGCCAGCAGTTACCGGGACAACCAAGAGAATGAGCAGTTCTTC
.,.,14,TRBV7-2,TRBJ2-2,CASSPFRNTGELFF,TGTGCCAGCAGCCCCTTTCGGAACACCGGGGAGCTGTTTTTT
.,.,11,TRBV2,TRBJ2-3,CASSVEITQYF,TGTGCCAGCAGTGTCGAGATCACGCAGTATTTT
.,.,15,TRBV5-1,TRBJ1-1,CASSLSPGYNTEAFF,TGCGCCAGCAGCTTGTCTCCAGGCTATAACACTGAAGCTTTCTTT
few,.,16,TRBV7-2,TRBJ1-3,CASSLETTARGNTIYF,TGTGCCAGCAGCTTAGAGACGACAGCTCGGGGGAACACCATATATTTT
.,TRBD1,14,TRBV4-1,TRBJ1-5,CASSPTGGGQPQHF,TGCGCCAGCAGCCCGACAGGGGGCGGACAGCCCCAGCATTTT
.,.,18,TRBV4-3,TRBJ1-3,CASSQEAQIAITGNTIYF,TGCGCCAGCAGCCAAGAGGCACAGATTGCGATAACCGGAAACACCATATATTTT
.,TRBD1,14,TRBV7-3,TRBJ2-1,CASRWDRSYNEQFF,TGTGCCAGCAGGTGGGACAGGTCCTACAATGAGCAGTTCTTC
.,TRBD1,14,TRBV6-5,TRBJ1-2,CASSRRDSNYGYTF,TGTGCCAGCAGCCGCCGGGACAGTAACTATGGCTACACCTTC
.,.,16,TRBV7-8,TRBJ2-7,CASSLVTSRARGEQYF,TGTGCCAGCAGCTTAGTAACTAGCCGCGCCCGAGGTGAGCAGTACTTC
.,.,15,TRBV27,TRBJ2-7,CASSFMAAVSYEQYF,TGTGCCAGCAGTTTCATGGCCGCAGTCTCCTACGAGCAGTACTTC
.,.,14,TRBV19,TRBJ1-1,CASSIPRLDTEAFF,TGTGCCAGTAGTATTCCCAGGCTGGACACTGAAGCTTTCTTT
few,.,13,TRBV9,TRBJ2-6,CASRGDGANVLTF,TGTGCCAGCAGGGGTGATGGGGCCAACGTCCTGACTTTC
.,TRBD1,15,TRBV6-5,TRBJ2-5,CASSTRTGGVETQYF,TGTGCCAGCAGTACCCGGACAGGGGGCGTCGAGACCCAGTACTTC
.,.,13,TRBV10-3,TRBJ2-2,CAIKGLNTGELFF,TGTGCCATCAAAGGCTTGAACACCGGGGAGCTGTTTTTT
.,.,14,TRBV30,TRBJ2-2,CAWSVDWGAGELFF,TGTGCCTGGAGTGTCGATTGGGGGGCCGGGGAGCTGTTTTTT
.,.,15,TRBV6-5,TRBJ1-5,CASSSQGLSNQPQHF,TGTGCCAGCAGTTCGCAGGGCTTAAGCAATCAGCCCCAGCATTTT
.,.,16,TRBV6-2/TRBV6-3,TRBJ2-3,CASSYIFGMSTDTQYF,TGTGCCAGCAGTTACATTTTCGGGATGAGCACAGATACGCAGTATTTT
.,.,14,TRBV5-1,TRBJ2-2,CASSPKANTGELFF,TGCGCCAGCAGCCCGAAGGCGAACACCGGGGAGCTGTTTTTT
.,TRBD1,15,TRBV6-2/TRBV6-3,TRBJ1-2,CASSYTQTGIVGYTF,TGTGCCAGCAGTTACACACAGACAGGGATTGTTGGCTACACCTTC
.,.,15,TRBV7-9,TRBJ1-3,CASSRDLRAGNTIYF,TGTGCCAGCAGCCGGGACTTACGGGCTGGAAACACCATATATTTT
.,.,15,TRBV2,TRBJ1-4,CASSEARDRAEKLFF,TGTGCCAGCAGTGAAGCGCGGGACCGGGCTGAAAAACTGTTTTTT
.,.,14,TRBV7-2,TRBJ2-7,CASSPQWRSYEQYF,TGTGCCAGCAGCCCCCAGTGGCGCTCCTACGAGCAGTACTTC
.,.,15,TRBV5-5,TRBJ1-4,CASSLGWETNEKLFF,TGTGCCAGCAGCTTGGGCTGGGAAACTAATGAAAAACTGTTTTTT
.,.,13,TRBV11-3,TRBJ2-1,CASSLVLGHEQFF,TGTGCCAGCAGCTTAGTACTGGGACATGAGCAGTTCTTC
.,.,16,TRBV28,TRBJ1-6,CASSPMGQGWNSPLHF,TGTGCCAGCAGTCCCATGGGGCAGGGGTGGAATTCACCCCTCCACTTT
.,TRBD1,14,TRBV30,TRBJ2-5,CAWERDRASETQYF,TGTGCCTGGGAGCGGGACAGGGCATCGGAGACCCAGTACTTC
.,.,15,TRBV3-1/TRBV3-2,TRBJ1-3,CASSQDGVRRNTIYF,TGTGCCAGCAGCCAAGATGGGGTCCGGCGAAACACCATATATTTT
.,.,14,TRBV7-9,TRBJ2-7,CASSLGRWSYEQYF,TGTGCCAGCAGCTTAGGCCGGTGGTCCTACGAGCAGTACTTC
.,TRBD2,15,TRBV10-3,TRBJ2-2,CAVRSSGGFTGELFF,TGTGCCGTTAGATCTAGCGGGGGGTTCACCGGGGAGCTGTTTTTT
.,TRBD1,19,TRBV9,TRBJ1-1,CASSVAETRDSYLNTEAFF,TGTGCCAGCAGCGTGGCAGAGACCCGGGACAGCTATTTGAACACTGAAGCTTTCTTT
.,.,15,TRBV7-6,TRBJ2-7,CASSPAGLEGHEQYF,TGTGCCAGCAGCCCCGCGGGGCTAGAGGGCCACGAGCAGTACTTC
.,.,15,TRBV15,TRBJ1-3,CATSRVFGYGNTIYF,TGTGCCACCAGCAGAGTTTTCGGATACGGAAACACCATATATTTT
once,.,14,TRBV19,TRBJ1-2,CASSRPGADYGYTF,TGTGCCAGTAGTAGGCCGGGGGCGGACTATGGCTACACCTTC
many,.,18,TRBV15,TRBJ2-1,CATSRASTFSSIHNEQFF,TGTGCCACCAGCAGAGCATCAACTTTCTCGTCAATTCACAATGAGCAGTTCTTC
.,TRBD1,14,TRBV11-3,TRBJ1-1,CASSSGTVNTEAFF,TGTGCCAGCAGCTCCGGGACAGTGAACACTGAAGCTTTCTTT
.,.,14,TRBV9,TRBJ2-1,CASSVGGPYNEQFF,TGTGCCAGCAGCGTAGGGGGTCCCTACAATGAGCAGTTCTTC
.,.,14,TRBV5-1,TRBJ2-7,CASSLEGGYYEQYF,TGCGCCAGCAGCTTGGAGGGCGGCTACTACGAGCAGTACTTC
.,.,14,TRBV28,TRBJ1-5,CASSSTTGNQPQHF,TGTGCCAGCAGTTCGACGACAGGTAATCAGCCCCAGCATTTT
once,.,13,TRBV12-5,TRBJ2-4,CASGLGLESIQYF,TGTGCTAGTGGTTTGGGACTGGAAAGCATTCAGTACTTC
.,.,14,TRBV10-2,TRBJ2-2,CASRGGRVTGELFF,TGCGCCAGCAGGGGTGGGAGAGTCACCGGGGAGCTGTTTTTT
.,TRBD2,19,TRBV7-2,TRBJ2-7,CASSLAKGLAGAQPYEQYF,TGTGCCAGCAGCTTAGCGAAGGGACTAGCGGGAGCCCAACCCTACGAGCAGTACTTC
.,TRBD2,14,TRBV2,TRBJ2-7,CASTRGSGGSEQYF,TGTGCCAGCACCAGGGGAAGCGGGGGGTCCGAGCAGTACTTC
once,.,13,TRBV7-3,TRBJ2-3,CASSLVSTDTQYF,TGTGCCAGCAGCTTGGTTAGCACAGATACGCAGTATTTT
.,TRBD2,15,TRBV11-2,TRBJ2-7,CASSFGTSGPEVQYF,TGTGCCAGCAGCTTCGGGACTAGCGGGCCGGAGGTGCAGTACTTC
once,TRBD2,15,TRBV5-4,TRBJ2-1,CASSLPSGVYNEQFF,TGTGCCAGCAGCTTACCTAGCGGGGTGTACAATGAGCAGTTCTTC
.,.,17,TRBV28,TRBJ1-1,CASSLRLLGQVNTEAFF,TGTGCCAGCAGTTTAAGGTTGTTGGGACAAGTAAACACTGAAGCTTTCTTT
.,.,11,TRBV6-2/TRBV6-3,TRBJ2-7,CASSYRTEQYF,TGTGCCAGCAGTTACAGGACAGAGCAGTACTTC